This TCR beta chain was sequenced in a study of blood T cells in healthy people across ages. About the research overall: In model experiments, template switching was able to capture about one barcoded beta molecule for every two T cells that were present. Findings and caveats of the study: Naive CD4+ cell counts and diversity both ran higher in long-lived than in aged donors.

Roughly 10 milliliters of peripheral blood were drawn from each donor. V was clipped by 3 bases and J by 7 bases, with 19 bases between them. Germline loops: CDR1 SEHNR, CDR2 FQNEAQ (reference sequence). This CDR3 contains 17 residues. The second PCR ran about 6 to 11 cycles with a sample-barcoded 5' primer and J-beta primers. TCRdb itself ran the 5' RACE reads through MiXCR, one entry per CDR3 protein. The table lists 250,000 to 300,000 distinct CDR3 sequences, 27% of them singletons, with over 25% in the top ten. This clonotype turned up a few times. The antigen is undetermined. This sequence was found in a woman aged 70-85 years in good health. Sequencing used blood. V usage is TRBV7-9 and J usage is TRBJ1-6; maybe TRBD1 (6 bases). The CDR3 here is CASSFTVAGGANSPLHF. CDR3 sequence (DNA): TGTGCCAGCAGCTTCACTGTCGCGGGGGGCGCGAATTCACCCCTCCACTTT.